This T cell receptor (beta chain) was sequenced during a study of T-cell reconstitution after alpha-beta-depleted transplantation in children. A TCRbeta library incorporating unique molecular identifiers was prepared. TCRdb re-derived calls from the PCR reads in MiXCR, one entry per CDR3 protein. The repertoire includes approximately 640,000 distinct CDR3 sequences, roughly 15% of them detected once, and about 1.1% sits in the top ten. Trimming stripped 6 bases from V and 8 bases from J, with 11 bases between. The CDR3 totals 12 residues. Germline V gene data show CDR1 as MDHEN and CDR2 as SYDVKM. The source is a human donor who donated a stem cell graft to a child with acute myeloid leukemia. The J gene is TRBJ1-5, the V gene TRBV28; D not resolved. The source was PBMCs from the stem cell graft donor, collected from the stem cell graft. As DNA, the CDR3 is TGTGCCAGCAGAGAAGGCGCTAAGCCCCAGCATTTT. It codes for CASREGAKPQHF. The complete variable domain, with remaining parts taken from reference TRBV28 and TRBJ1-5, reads DVKVTQSSRYLVKRTGEKVFLECVQDMDHENMFWYRQDPGLGLRLIYFSYDVKMKEKGDIPEGYSVSREKKERFSLILESASTNQTSMYLCASREGAKPQHFGDGTRLSIL.